This is a list of T cell receptor beta chains from one sample in a study of CD4 T cells in relation to SARS-CoV-2 and coronaviruses. Profiled with immunoSEQ multiplex PCR; TCRdb holds only in-frame clones, not every one. The table lists around 24,000 clones, about 79% of them singletons. These TCRs' antigens remain unknown. Input material: CD4+ T cells from PBMCs, cultured in vitro. The receptors were sampled from a human donor in good health. The CDR3 runs from the conserved cysteine through the conserved F or W. D genes are given only for firm matches. Only part of the rows carry a size: once, few, many, or a class if the clone is expanded.

size: NA
V: TRBV19
length: 16
J: TRBJ2-1
D: NA
DNA: TGTGCCAGTAAGGCGCTTGCGGCGGGACCGCACAATGAGCAGTTCTTC
CDR3: CASKALAAGPHNEQFF

size: once
V: TRBV7-3
length: 14
J: TRBJ2-3
D: NA
DNA: TGTGCCAGCAGCTTACAACTAGCCACAGATACGCAGTATTTT
CDR3: CASSLQLATDTQYF

size: NA
V: TRBV7-9
length: 17
J: TRBJ1-1
D: NA
DNA: TGTGCCAGCAGCTGGGGTGGGCAGGGGAGGATGAACACTGAAGCTTTCTTT
CDR3: CASSWGGQGRMNTEAFF

size: NA
V: TRBV2
length: 12
J: TRBJ2-5
D: NA
DNA: TGTGCCAGCAGTGAAGCGCGAGAGACCCAGTACTTC
CDR3: CASSEARETQYF

size: few
V: TRBV10-1
length: 14
J: TRBJ2-1
D: TRBD2
DNA: TGCGCCAGCAGTGCTAGCGGGGGGACCAATGAGCAGTTCTTC
CDR3: CASSASGGTNEQFF

size: once
V: TRBV5-1
length: 18
J: TRBJ1-2
D: TRBD1
DNA: TGCGCCAGCAGTAGCCGTCGGACAGGGGTATATCGGGCCTATGGCTACACCTTC
CDR3: CASSSRRTGVYRAYGYTF

size: NA
V: TRBV7-7
length: 14
J: TRBJ2-3
D: NA
DNA: TGTGCTAGCAGCTTAGGGGAAAACACAGATACGCAGTATTTT
CDR3: CASSLGENTDTQYF

size: once
V: TRBV18
length: 14
J: TRBJ1-6
D: TRBD1
DNA: TGTGCCAGCTCACCTGAGGGACAGGGGTCACCCCTCCACTTT
CDR3: CASSPEGQGSPLHF

size: NA
V: TRBV5-4
length: 17
J: TRBJ2-3
D: NA
DNA: TGTGCCAGCAGCTTGAGCTTGGGCCCCGCCGCAGCAGATACGCAGTATTTT
CDR3: CASSLSLGPAAADTQYF

size: NA
V: TRBV6-6
length: 13
J: TRBJ2-3
D: NA
DNA: TGTGCCAGCGGGGGTTCTCGCACAGATACGCAGTATTTT
CDR3: CASGGSRTDTQYF

size: NA
V: TRBV19
length: 16
J: TRBJ1-6
D: NA
DNA: TGTGCCAGTAGTATAGGATCCCTGGGGTATAATTCACCCCTCCACTTT
CDR3: CASSIGSLGYNSPLHF

size: NA
V: TRBV5-6
length: 14
J: TRBJ2-2
D: NA
DNA: TGTGCCAGCAGCTTGCTACTGGCACCCGGGGAGCTGTTTTTT
CDR3: CASSLLLAPGELFF

size: NA
V: TRBV19
length: 13
J: TRBJ2-3
D: NA
DNA: TGTGCCAGTAGTCCCGGGATGGGAGATACGCAGTATTTT
CDR3: CASSPGMGDTQYF

size: NA
V: TRBV5-4
length: 15
J: TRBJ2-5
D: NA
DNA: TGTGCCAGCAGCATCCAATCGACGACCCGACAGGCCCAGTACTTC
CDR3: CASSIQSTTRQAQYF

size: NA
V: TRBV6-2/TRBV6-3
length: 13
J: TRBJ2-7
D: TRBD2
DNA: TGTGCCAGCAGGCCTACTAGCGGAGAAGAGCAGTACTTC
CDR3: CASRPTSGEEQYF

size: few
V: TRBV18
length: 16
J: TRBJ2-1
D: NA
DNA: TGTGCCAGCTCACCAGAATCAGCGGATACCTACAATGAGCAGTTCTTC
CDR3: CASSPESADTYNEQFF

size: once
V: TRBV7-2
length: 13
J: TRBJ1-1
D: NA
DNA: TGTGCCAGCAGGATAGACCCGTTCACTGAAGCTTTCTTT
CDR3: CASRIDPFTEAFF

size: NA
V: TRBV7-2
length: 17
J: TRBJ2-3
D: TRBD2
DNA: TGTGCCAGCAGCTTCTCGGGGGGGGTGAGGAACACAGATACGCAGTATTTT
CDR3: CASSFSGGVRNTDTQYF

size: NA
V: TRBV2
length: 14
J: TRBJ2-7
D: NA
DNA: TGTGCCAGCAAGGGTACGGGACGCGCCTACGAGCAGTACTTC
CDR3: CASKGTGRAYEQYF

size: NA
V: TRBV7-9
length: 16
J: TRBJ2-5
D: NA
DNA: TGTGCCAGCAGCTTAGTGGGGACATGGTACCAAGAGACCCAGTACTTC
CDR3: CASSLVGTWYQETQYF

size: NA
V: TRBV3-1/TRBV3-2
length: 15
J: TRBJ2-3
D: NA
DNA: TGTGCCAGCAGCCGGTCCGGGACTAGCACAGATACGCAGTATTTT
CDR3: CASSRSGTSTDTQYF

size: NA
V: TRBV12-3/TRBV12-4
length: 13
J: TRBJ2-7
D: NA
DNA: TGTGCCAGCAGTTTGTACAGATTCTACGAGCAGTACTTC
CDR3: CASSLYRFYEQYF

size: NA
V: TRBV5-5
length: 14
J: TRBJ1-5
D: NA
DNA: TGTGCCAGCAGCTTTGAAGGAGGCTGGCAGCCCCAGCATTTT
CDR3: CASSFEGGWQPQHF

size: NA
V: TRBV6-5
length: 14
J: TRBJ1-2
D: TRBD1
DNA: TGTGCCAGCAGTTACTCCGGGACAGGGTTTGGCTACACCTTC
CDR3: CASSYSGTGFGYTF

size: NA
V: TRBV5-6
length: 13
J: TRBJ2-7
D: TRBD2
DNA: TGTGCCAGCACCTCGGGGGGGATCTACGAGCAGTACTTC
CDR3: CASTSGGIYEQYF

size: few
V: TRBV7-9
length: 15
J: TRBJ2-2
D: NA
DNA: TGTGCCAGCAGCTTCGGGACATGGGAGGCCGGGGAGCTGTTTTTT
CDR3: CASSFGTWEAGELFF

size: NA
V: TRBV18
length: 17
J: TRBJ2-1
D: TRBD2
DNA: TGTGCCAGCTCACCACCGACAGCGGGGGGGAGTAGCGTTGAGCAGTTCTTC
CDR3: CASSPPTAGGSSVEQFF

size: few
V: TRBV6-2/TRBV6-3
length: 16
J: TRBJ2-2
D: TRBD1
DNA: TGTGCCAGCAGTTACTCGACAGGGGGGAACACCGGGGAGCTGTTTTTT
CDR3: CASSYSTGGNTGELFF

size: NA
V: TRBV18
length: 17
J: TRBJ2-2
D: TRBD2
DNA: TGTGCCAGCTCACCATGGCTAGCGGGAGACGGGCACGGGGAGCTGTTTTTT
CDR3: CASSPWLAGDGHGELFF

size: NA
V: TRBV11-3
length: 15
J: TRBJ2-2
D: NA
DNA: TGTGCCAGCAGCTTCTCGGGAGCGAACACCGGGGAGCTGTTTTTT
CDR3: CASSFSGANTGELFF

size: NA
V: TRBV2
length: 15
J: TRBJ2-2
D: TRBD2
DNA: TGTGCCAGCAGGGGGACTAGCGCCGAAGGCGGGGAGCTGTTTTTT
CDR3: CASRGTSAEGGELFF

size: few
V: TRBV5-1
length: 15
J: TRBJ1-5
D: NA
DNA: TGCGCCAGCAGCTTGGTCGGCGGCGACAATCAGCCCCAGCATTTT
CDR3: CASSLVGGDNQPQHF

size: NA
V: TRBV6-5
length: 11
J: TRBJ1-1
D: NA
DNA: TGTGCCAGCAGTCAGGGACCTAGAGCTTTCTTT
CDR3: CASSQGPRAFF

size: NA
V: TRBV11-2
length: 15
J: TRBJ2-2
D: NA
DNA: TGTGCCAGCAGTCCAGGGTTTTGGGGCACCGGGGAGCTGTTTTTT
CDR3: CASSPGFWGTGELFF

size: NA
V: TRBV3-1/TRBV3-2
length: 15
J: TRBJ2-7
D: TRBD1
DNA: TGTGCCAGCAGGCGCGAGGGGACAGGGGGCTTACGGCAGTACTTC
CDR3: CASRREGTGGLRQYF

size: NA
V: TRBV7-8
length: 14
J: TRBJ2-5
D: TRBD2
DNA: TGTGCCAGCAGTTTAGCGGGGCCCAGGGAGACCCAGTACTTC
CDR3: CASSLAGPRETQYF

size: NA
V: TRBV7-8
length: 16
J: TRBJ1-4
D: NA
DNA: TGTGCCAGCAGCTTACTTCAGGGGACAACTAATGAAAAACTGTTTTTT
CDR3: CASSLLQGTTNEKLFF

size: NA
V: TRBV7-9
length: 14
J: TRBJ2-5
D: NA
DNA: TGTGCCAGCAGCGGACGACTAGGTCCGGAGACCCAGTACTTC
CDR3: CASSGRLGPETQYF

size: NA
V: TRBV2
length: 10
J: TRBJ1-2
D: NA
DNA: TGTGCCAGCAGTGTCTATGGCTACACCTTC
CDR3: CASSVYGYTF

size: NA
V: TRBV11-2
length: 12
J: TRBJ1-2
D: NA
DNA: TGTGCCAGCAGAGCAGAAACCTATGGCTACACCTTC
CDR3: CASRAETYGYTF

size: NA
V: TRBV21-1
length: 14
J: TRBJ1-4
D: NA
DNA: TGTGCCAGCAGCAAAGGGCGGTATTATGAAAAACTGTTTTTT
CDR3: CASSKGRYYEKLFF

size: NA
V: TRBV6-2/TRBV6-3
length: 18
J: TRBJ2-6
D: TRBD2
DNA: TGTGCCAGCAGTGGACGGGGGGGGTCCAGCTCTGGGGCCAACGTCCTGACTTTC
CDR3: CASSGRGGSSSGANVLTF

size: NA
V: TRBV2
length: 14
J: TRBJ1-2
D: NA
DNA: TGTGCCAGCAGTGAATCGGCAGGGGCCTATGGCTACACCTTC
CDR3: CASSESAGAYGYTF

size: NA
V: TRBV6-6
length: 15
J: TRBJ1-6
D: TRBD1
DNA: TGTGCCAGCAGTACCACCGGGACAGTAAATTCACCCCTCCACTTT
CDR3: CASSTTGTVNSPLHF

size: NA
V: TRBV5-6
length: 15
J: TRBJ2-7
D: TRBD2
DNA: TGTGCCAGCAGCTACCTAATCGGGGGGGCTAATGAGCAGTACTTC
CDR3: CASSYLIGGANEQYF

size: NA
V: TRBV11-2
length: 12
J: TRBJ2-2
D: NA
DNA: TGTGCCAGCAGCCTATTAACCGGGGAGCTGTTTTTT
CDR3: CASSLLTGELFF

size: few
V: TRBV2
length: 14
J: TRBJ2-3
D: TRBD1
DNA: TGTGCCAGCAGTGGGGGACAGACTACAGATACGCAGTATTTT
CDR3: CASSGGQTTDTQYF

size: NA
V: TRBV6-5
length: 14
J: TRBJ2-5
D: NA
DNA: TGTGCCAGCAGTTACTCCACGGGGCAAAAGTCCCAGTACTTC
CDR3: CASSYSTGQKSQYF

size: NA
V: TRBV30
length: 14
J: TRBJ2-5
D: NA
DNA: TGTGCCTGGTCGGAGGTTTTCAGGCCCGAGACCCAGTACTTC
CDR3: CAWSEVFRPETQYF

size: few
V: TRBV19
length: 14
J: TRBJ2-2
D: TRBD1
DNA: TGTGCCAGTAGTATAACAGGGGGCACCGGGGAGCTGTTTTTT
CDR3: CASSITGGTGELFF

size: NA
V: TRBV19
length: 15
J: TRBJ2-2
D: TRBD2
DNA: TGTGCCAGTAGTATGAGCGGGGGGGGAACCGGGGAGCTGTTTTTT
CDR3: CASSMSGGGTGELFF

size: NA
V: TRBV4-3
length: 15
J: TRBJ1-2
D: NA
DNA: TGCGCCAGCAGCCGCCAGGGGACCGCTAACTATGGCTACACCTTC
CDR3: CASSRQGTANYGYTF

size: NA
V: TRBV25-1
length: 11
J: TRBJ2-7
D: NA
DNA: TGTGCCAGCACTGTGGCGTACGAGCAGTACTTC
CDR3: CASTVAYEQYF

size: NA
V: TRBV2
length: 17
J: TRBJ2-3
D: TRBD2
DNA: TGTGCCAGCAGACCAGGACTAGCGGGGGGGTGGACAGATACGCAGTATTTT
CDR3: CASRPGLAGGWTDTQYF

size: NA
V: TRBV28
length: 14
J: TRBJ2-2
D: NA
DNA: TGTGCCAGCACCGGGGGCACCTACACCGGGGAGCTGTTTTTT
CDR3: CASTGGTYTGELFF

size: NA
V: TRBV6-5
length: 15
J: TRBJ1-6
D: TRBD1
DNA: TGTGCCAGCAGTCAGAGGACAGGGTATAATTCACCCCTCCACTTT
CDR3: CASSQRTGYNSPLHF

size: NA
V: TRBV20-1
length: 11
J: TRBJ1-2
D: NA
DNA: TGCAGTGCTAGAGATCCGCAGGGACGCCAGTTC
CDR3: CSARDPQGRQF